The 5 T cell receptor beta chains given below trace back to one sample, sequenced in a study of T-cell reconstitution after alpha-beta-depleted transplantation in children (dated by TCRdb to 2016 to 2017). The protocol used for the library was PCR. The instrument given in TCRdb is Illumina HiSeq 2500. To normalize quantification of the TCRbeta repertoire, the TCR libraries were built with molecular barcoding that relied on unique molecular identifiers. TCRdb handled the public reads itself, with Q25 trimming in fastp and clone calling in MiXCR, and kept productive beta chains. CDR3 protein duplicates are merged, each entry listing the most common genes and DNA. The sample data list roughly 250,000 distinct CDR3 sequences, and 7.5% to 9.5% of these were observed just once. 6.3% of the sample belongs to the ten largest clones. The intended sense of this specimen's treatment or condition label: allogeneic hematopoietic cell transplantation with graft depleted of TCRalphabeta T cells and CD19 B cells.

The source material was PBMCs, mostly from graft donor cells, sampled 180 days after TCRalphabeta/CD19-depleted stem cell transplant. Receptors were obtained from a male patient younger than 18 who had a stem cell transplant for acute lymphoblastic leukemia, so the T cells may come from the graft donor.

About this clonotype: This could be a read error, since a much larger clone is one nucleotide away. This chain's CDR3 is CASRRTSVTDTQCF. The CDR3 coding sequence is TGTGCCAGCAGAAGGACTTCGGTCACAGATACGCAGTGTTTT. The chain links TRBV2 to TRBJ2-3; D may be TRBD2 (5 bases). Germline CDR1 SNHLY, CDR2 FYNNEI. The CDR3 length is 14 residues.

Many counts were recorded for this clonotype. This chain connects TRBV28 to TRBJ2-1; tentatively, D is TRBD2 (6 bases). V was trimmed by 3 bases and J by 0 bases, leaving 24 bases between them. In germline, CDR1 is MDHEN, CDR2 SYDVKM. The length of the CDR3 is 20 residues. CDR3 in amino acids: CASSFVRGRNGGFSYNEQFF. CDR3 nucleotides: TGTGCCAGCAGTTTCGTCCGGGGGAGAAATGGAGGTTTCTCCTACAATGAGCAGTTCTTC.

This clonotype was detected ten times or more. CDR3 coding DNA: TGTGCCACCAGCGACAGGGGAAGGGACTATGGCTACACCTTC. It specifies CATSDRGRDYGYTF. The chain links TRBV15 to TRBJ1-2; 8 bases agree with TRBD1. With V trimmed by 5 bases and J by 3 bases, 5 bases remained unmatched. The CDR3 covers 14 residues. Germline V gene data show CDR1 as LNHNV and CDR2 as YYDKDF (reference sequence).

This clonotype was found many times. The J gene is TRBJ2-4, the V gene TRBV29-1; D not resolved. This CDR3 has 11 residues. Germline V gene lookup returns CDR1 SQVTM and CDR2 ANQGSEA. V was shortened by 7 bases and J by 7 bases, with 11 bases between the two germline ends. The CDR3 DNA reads TGCAGCGCCGGCGGTTATAACATTCAGTACTTC. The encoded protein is CSAGGYNIQYF.

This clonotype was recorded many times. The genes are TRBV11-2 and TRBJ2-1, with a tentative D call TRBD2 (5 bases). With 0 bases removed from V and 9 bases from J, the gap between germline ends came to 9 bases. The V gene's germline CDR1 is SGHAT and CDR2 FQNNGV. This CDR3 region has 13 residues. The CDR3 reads CASSLERVGEQFF. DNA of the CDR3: TGTGCCAGCAGCTTAGAGAGGGTTGGTGAGCAGTTCTTC. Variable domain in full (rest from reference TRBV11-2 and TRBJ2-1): EAGVAQSPRYKIIEKRQSVAFWCNPISGHATLYWYQQILGQGPKLLIQFQNNGVVDDSQLPKDRFSAERLKGVDSTLKIQPAKLEDSAVYLCASSLERVGEQFFGPGTRLTVL.